The clone carrying this T cell receptor beta chain was found a few times. Profiled with immunoSEQ multiplex PCR; TCRdb holds only in-frame clones, not every one. The table records more than 130,000 clones, under 85% of them present only once. This sample stems from a study of blood T cell repertoires in COVID-19. Per the germline V gene, CDR1 is SGHNT and CDR2 is YYREEE (reference sequence). The CDR3 covers 14 residues. V was cut by 4 bases and J by 1 base, with 11 bases left in between. The TCR originated in a woman at least 80 years old in a cohort sampled during active or convalescent COVID-19. The J gene is TRBJ1-2, the V gene TRBV5-4; no firm D call. Specimen: peripheral blood. The DNA of the CDR3 is TGTGCCAGCAGCAAGGAGGCACGTAACTATGGCTACACCTTC. It translates to CASSKEARNYGYTF.